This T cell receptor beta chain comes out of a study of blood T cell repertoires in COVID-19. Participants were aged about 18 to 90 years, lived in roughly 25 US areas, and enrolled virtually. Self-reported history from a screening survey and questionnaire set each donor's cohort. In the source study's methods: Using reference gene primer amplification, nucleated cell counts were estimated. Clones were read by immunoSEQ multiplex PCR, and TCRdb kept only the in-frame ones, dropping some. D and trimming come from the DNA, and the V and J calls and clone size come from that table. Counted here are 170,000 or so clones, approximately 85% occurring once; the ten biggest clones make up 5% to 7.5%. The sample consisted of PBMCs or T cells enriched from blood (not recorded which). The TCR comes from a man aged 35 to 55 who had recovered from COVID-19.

The CDR3 DNA reads TGTGCCTGGAGTGAACGGAGGAATTCACCCCTCCACTTT. It specifies CAWSERRNSPLHF. The chain joins TRBV30 to TRBJ1-6; the D is unclear. V lost 1 base to trimming and J lost 7 bases, with 8 bases between them. CDR3 size: 13 residues. Germline V lookup: CDR1 GTSNPN, CDR2 SVGIG (reference sequence).